The next 16 T cell receptor beta chains were all read from a single sample in a study of blood T cells in healthy people across ages. Using a J-beta primer mix together with a sample-barcoded 5' primer, a second PCR was run for roughly 6 to 12 cycles. TCRdb used MiXCR to reprocess the 5' RACE reads, holding one entry per CDR3 protein. The sample has approximately 830,000 distinct CDR3 sequences, approximately 59% seen once. The sample taken for sequencing was blood. All receptors come from a man between 25 and 39 years old in good health.

This rearrangement joins TRBV4-3 to TRBJ2-1; D is perhaps TRBD2 (6 bases). The CDR3 is 16 residues long. V was shortened by 2 bases and J by 0 bases, with 11 bases between the two germline ends. Germline CDR1 LGHNA, CDR2 YSLEER. The CDR3 loop is CASSQILASSYNEQFF. The CDR3 nucleotides read TGCGCCAGCAGCCAAATTCTAGCGAGCTCCTACAATGAGCAGTTCTTC.

V usage is TRBV9 and J usage is TRBJ2-5; perhaps TRBD2 as D (6 bases). Germline V CDR1 and CDR2: SGDLS, YYNGEE. CDR3 length equals 15 residues. Trimming cost V 2 bases and J 2 bases, with 13 bases left between them. The CDR3 sequence: CASSVFSSEQETQYF. For the CDR3, the DNA is TGTGCCAGCAGCGTTTTCTCTAGCGAGCAAGAGACCCAGTACTTC.

The chain is built from TRBV7-9 and TRBJ2-1, with no clear D. Germline-derived CDR1 and CDR2 are SEHNR and FQNEAQ (reference sequence). The CDR3 covers 15 residues. Trimming stripped 3 bases from V and 8 bases from J, with 17 bases between. Here the CDR3 DNA reads TGTGCCAGCAGCTTGCTCGCCGACTTTCCGGATGAGCAGTTCTTC. It specifies CASSLLADFPDEQFF.

This clonotype was counted between two and nine times. The rearrangement joins TRBV6-2 or TRBV6-3 to TRBJ2-1, with TRBD1 matching 8 bases. V dropped 6 bases and J dropped 2; count of bases not matched to a gene: 6. The CDR3 covers 15 residues. Looked up from germline, CDR1 is MNHEY and CDR2 is SVGEGT. This chain's CDR3 is CASRSRTGTYNEQFF. CDR3 bases: TGTGCCAGCAGGTCCCGGACAGGGACCTACAATGAGCAGTTCTTC.

The chain links TRBV29-1 to TRBJ2-5; 8 nucleotides agree with TRBD2. Trimming cost V 2 bases and J 3 bases; bases outside gene matches: 2. This CDR3 has 13 residues. The V gene's germline CDR1 is SQVTM and CDR2 ANQGSEA. Written as DNA, the CDR3 is TGCAGCGTTGAACGTAGCGGGGAAGAGACCCAGTACTTC. Translated: CSVERSGEETQYF.

This clonotype was counted between two and nine times. The V and J genes are TRBV20-1 and TRBJ1-2; no reliable D call. Germline loops: CDR1 DFQATT, CDR2 SNEGSKA (reference sequence). V was shortened by 0 bases and J by 7 bases, with 6 bases between the two germline ends. The CDR3 extends over 11 amino acids. CDR3 nucleotides: TGCAGTGCTAGAGAGGGGTTTGGCTACACCTTC. Amino acids: CSAREGFGYTF.

There are a few counts of this clonotype. The rearrangement links TRBV3-1 to TRBJ2-5; the D is unclear. The CDR3 is made up of 11 amino acids. V gave up 2 bases and J gave up 5 bases, with 3 bases separating them. The V gene's germline CDR1 is LGHDT and CDR2 YNNKEL (reference sequence). The CDR3 loop reads CASSQSETQYF. DNA of the CDR3: TGTGCCAGCAGCCAATCGGAGACCCAGTACTTC.

The rearrangement uses TRBV9 and TRBJ2-1; a possible D gene is TRBD2 (6 bases). Per germline, CDR1 SGDLS and CDR2 YYNGEE. V dropped 1 base and J dropped 2 bases, with 16 bases sitting between them. The CDR3 is made up of 17 amino acids. The CDR3 reads CASSVRSLGGAYNEQFF. CDR3 DNA sequence: TGTGCCAGCAGCGTAAGATCTCTGGGCGGGGCCTACAATGAGCAGTTCTTC. Together with reference TRBV9 and TRBJ2-1, the CDR3 gives the full variable domain: DSGVTQTPKHLITATGQRVTLRCSPRSGDLSVYWYQQSLDQGLQFLIQYYNGEERAKGNILERFSAQQFPDLHSELNLSSLELGDSALYFCASSVRSLGGAYNEQFFGPGTRLTVL.

Here the CDR3 reads CASSQHTGSSYEQYF. CDR3 nucleotide sequence: TGCGCCAGCAGCCAGCACACCGGGAGTTCCTACGAGCAGTACTTC. This chain uses TRBV4-3 with TRBJ2-7; D might be TRBD2 (6 bases). This CDR3 contains 15 residues. CDR1 is LGHNA, CDR2 YSLEER, per germline. Trimming cost V 3 bases and J 1 base, with 13 bases left between them.

This clonotype has just a few counts. V is TRBV24-1 and J is TRBJ2-1; D not certain. The germline V gene encodes CDR1 KGHDR and CDR2 SFDVKD. The CDR3 is made up of 14 amino acids. Trimming left V 3 bases short and J 8 bases short, with 13 bases between. CDR3 DNA sequence: TGTGCCACCAGTGATCCCCGCTTTGGGGATGAGCAGTTCTTC. Protein product: CATSDPRFGDEQFF.

This clonotype was picked up a small number of times. The chain links TRBV7-2 to TRBJ2-1; D remains unclear. CDR3 length equals 11 residues. Germline CDR1 reads SGHTA; CDR2 reads FQGNSA. Trimming removed 4 bases from V and 8 bases from J, with 6 bases in between. The DNA of the CDR3 is TGTGCCAGCAGCTCCTTCCATGAGCAGTTCTTC. This codes for CASSSFHEQFF.

This clonotype occurred a few times. The chain's CDR3 is CSVVYSGPGETQYF. The DNA of the CDR3 is TGCAGCGTCGTATATAGCGGCCCAGGGGAGACCCAGTACTTC. The V gene is TRBV29-1, the J gene TRBJ2-5; TRBD2 might be the D (6 bases). The CDR3 loop spans 14 amino acids. From germline, CDR1 is SQVTM and CDR2 ANQGSEA. V lost 6 bases and J lost 5, with 19 bases in between.

The chain combines TRBV4-2 with TRBJ2-6; D might be TRBD1 (5 bases). Germline loops: CDR1 LGHNA, CDR2 YNFKEQ. The ends were cut back, 4 bases at V and 2 bases at J, with 12 bases in the middle. This CDR3 has 16 amino acids. The CDR3 reads CASSRYQGAGANVLTF. The CDR3 DNA follows: TGTGCCAGCAGCCGATATCAGGGTGCTGGGGCCAACGTCCTGACTTTC.

This clonotype was detected a few times. The gene calls are TRBV15 and TRBJ2-1, with D perhaps given as TRBD1 or TRBD2 (5 bases each). Trimming removed 0 bases at V and 9 bases at J, with 12 bases between. This CDR3 is built from 14 residues. The germline CDR1 and CDR2 sequences are LNHNV and YYDKDF (reference sequence). The CDR3 reads CATSREEGSGEQFF. For the CDR3, the DNA is TGTGCCACCAGCAGAGAAGAGGGGTCTGGTGAGCAGTTCTTC.

The V call is TRBV28, the J call TRBJ1-2; D is possibly TRBD1 (5 bases). CDR1 is MDHEN, CDR2 SYDVKM, per germline. There are 13 residues in the CDR3. Trimming took 3 bases from V and 6 from J, leaving 11 bases between them. CDR3 amino acids: CASSFKGRNGYTF. CDR3 nucleotides: TGTGCCAGCAGTTTTAAGGGGCGGAATGGCTACACCTTC.

CDR3 in DNA: TGTGCCAGCAGTTTATCTCCCCCCCGGGATGAGCAGTACTTC. It yields the protein CASSLSPPRDEQYF. This chain connects TRBV28 to TRBJ2-5; the D gene is possibly TRBD2 (5 bases). Looked up from germline, CDR1 is MDHEN and CDR2 is SYDVKM. The CDR3 is 14 residues long. V dropped 1 base and J dropped 11 bases, with 17 bases sitting between them.